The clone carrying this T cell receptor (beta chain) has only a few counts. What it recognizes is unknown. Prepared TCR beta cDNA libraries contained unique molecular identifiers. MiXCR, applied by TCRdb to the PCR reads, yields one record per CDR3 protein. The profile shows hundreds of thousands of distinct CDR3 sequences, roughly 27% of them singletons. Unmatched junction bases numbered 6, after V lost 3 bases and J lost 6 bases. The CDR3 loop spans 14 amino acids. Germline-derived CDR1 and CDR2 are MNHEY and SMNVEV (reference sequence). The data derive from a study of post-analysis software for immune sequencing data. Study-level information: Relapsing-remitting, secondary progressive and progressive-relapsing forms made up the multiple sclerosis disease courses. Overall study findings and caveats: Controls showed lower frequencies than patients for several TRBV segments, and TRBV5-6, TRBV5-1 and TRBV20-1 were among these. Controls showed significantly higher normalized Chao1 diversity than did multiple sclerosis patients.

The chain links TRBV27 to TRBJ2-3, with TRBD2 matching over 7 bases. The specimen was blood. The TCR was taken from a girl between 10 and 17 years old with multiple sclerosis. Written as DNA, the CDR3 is TGTGCCAGCAGTTTTGGACTAGGGTCGGATACGCAGTATTTT. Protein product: CASSFGLGSDTQYF.